These 26 T cell receptor beta chains were sequenced from one sample in a study of chemoradiotherapy in HPV16-positive cancers. Profiling relied on immunoSEQ multiplex PCR, and the TCRdb table lists in-frame clones only, not all of them. The sample has over a thousand clones, 82% seen once. This specimen consisted of tumor tissue, obtained from a patient who underwent chemoradiotherapy. These receptors were taken from a human donor with HPV-associated anogenital cancer.

This chain joins TRBV7-2 and TRBJ1-1; maybe TRBD1 (5 bases). The V gene lost 2 bases and the J gene lost 9 bases, with 25 bases spanning the gap. From germline, CDR1 is SGHTA and CDR2 FQGNSA. This CDR3 region has 17 residues. This chain's CDR3 is CASSLFFVWGVGVKAFF. The CDR3 bases are TGTGCCAGCAGCTTATTTTTCGTGTGGGGGGTAGGGGTTAAAGCTTTCTTT.

The chain employs TRBV30 and TRBJ2-5; 7 bases line up with TRBD2. This CDR3 comprises 13 residues. V gave up 5 bases and J gave up 7 bases; unmatched junction bases: 10. CDR1 is GTSNPN, CDR2 SVGIG, per germline (reference sequence). CDR3 DNA: TGTGCCTGGGGCCTTGGACTAGATGTGACCCAGTACTTC. Protein sequence: CAWGLGLDVTQYF. The whole variable domain, filled in from reference TRBV30 and TRBJ2-5, reads SQTIHQWPATLVQPVGSPLSLECTVEGTSNPNLYWYRQAAGRGLQLLFYSVGIGQISSEVPQNLSASRPQDRQFILSSKKLLLSDSGFYLCAWGLGLDVTQYFGPGTRLLVL.

The chain joins TRBV6-5 to TRBJ1-3; D is unclear. The V end was cut by 6 bases, the J end by 3 bases, with 15 bases between. Germline CDR1 is MNHEY and CDR2 is SVGAGI. CDR3 length equals 15 residues. CDR3 sequence (DNA): TGTGCCAGCAGCCTAATGAGGGCGGGTGGAAACACCATATATTTT. Its protein is CASSLMRAGGNTIYF.

CDR3 in DNA: TGTGCCAGCAGCTGGGGAGGACAGAAATTAAATCAGCCCCAGCATTTT. Its translation: CASSWGGQKLNQPQHF. The chain carries TRBV5-6 and TRBJ1-5; D may be TRBD1 (6 bases). This CDR3 comprises 16 residues. V lost 3 bases and J lost 4, with 17 bases in between. Germline loops: CDR1 SGHDT, CDR2 YYEEEE.

V gene TRBV30 combines with J gene TRBJ1-2, with D unclear. Trimming took 3 bases from V and 8 from J, leaving 13 bases between them. Per the germline V gene, CDR1 is GTSNPN and CDR2 is SVGIG (reference sequence). The CDR3 has 12 residues. CDR3 sequence reads: CAWRSLSIGYTF. The CDR3 nucleotides read TGTGCCTGGAGGTCCCTGTCGATCGGCTACACCTTC.

The V gene is TRBV19, the J gene TRBJ2-2; perhaps TRBD1 as D (5 bases). Between the trimmed V and J ends, which lost 7 bases and 2 bases, there was a span of 11 bases. The length of the CDR3 is 14 residues. The germline CDR1 and CDR2 sequences are LNHDA and SQIVND (reference sequence). Here the CDR3 DNA reads TGTGCCAGTACCTGGGGCTACAACACCGGGGAGCTGTTTTTT. This encodes CASTWGYNTGELFF.

The rearrangement joins TRBV7-2 to TRBJ1-5; D ambiguous. Germline V lookup: CDR1 SGHTA, CDR2 FQGNSA. CDR3 length equals 15 residues. V dropped 5 bases and J dropped 4 bases, with 15 bases sitting between them. CDR3 sequence reads: CASSPGPDGNQPQHF. DNA of the CDR3: TGTGCCAGCAGCCCTGGACCGGACGGAAATCAGCCCCAGCATTTT.

This clone was seen just once. V gene TRBV10-3 combines with J gene TRBJ1-3; D remains ambiguous. The CDR3 runs to 16 residues. Trimming removed 2 bases from V and 3 bases from J, with 14 bases in between. Germline CDR1 ENHRY, CDR2 SYGVKD. CDR3 DNA: TGTGCCATCAGTGAGCGGCAGACCACGGGTGGAAACACCATATATTTT. Protein sequence: CAISERQTTGGNTIYF.

This clone occurred once. The chain carries TRBV11-2 and TRBJ2-7, with D unclear. V lost 5 bases to trimming and J lost 4 bases, with 12 bases between them. Germline CDR1 is SGHAT and CDR2 is FQNNGV. The CDR3 length is 13 residues. CDR3 loop: CASSPPMGYEQYF. The DNA of the CDR3 is TGTGCCAGCAGCCCCCCCATGGGATACGAGCAGTACTTC.

Only one count was recorded for this clone. Written as DNA, the CDR3 is TGTGCCAGGTCAACAGTATCTGGCACTGAAGCTTTCTTT. It yields the protein CARSTVSGTEAFF. This sequence joins TRBV7-9 and TRBJ1-1; the D is unclear. V was trimmed by 9 bases and J by 4 bases, leaving 15 bases between them. Looked up from germline, CDR1 is SEHNR and CDR2 is FQNEAQ (reference sequence). The CDR3 length is 13 residues.

This chain joins TRBV20-1 and TRBJ1-1; no firm D call. The CDR3 covers 11 residues. V was pared by 4 bases and J by 6 bases, with 9 bases between. The germline V gene has CDR1 DFQATT and CDR2 SNEGSKA (reference sequence). The CDR3 reads CSANNGAEAFF. Here the CDR3 DNA reads TGCAGTGCTAACAACGGGGCTGAAGCTTTCTTT.

The V gene is TRBV4-3, the J gene TRBJ1-6, with a possible D match to TRBD1 (6 bases). This CDR3 is 16 amino acids long. Trimming took 1 base from V and 9 from J, leaving 16 bases between them. Germline loops: CDR1 LGHNA, CDR2 YSLEER. The CDR3 loop is CASSQVILQGVSPLHF. The CDR3 region has the DNA TGCGCCAGCAGCCAAGTAATCTTACAGGGTGTTTCACCCCTCCACTTT.

This rearrangement joins TRBV10-2 to TRBJ2-7, with no clear D. CDR1 WSHSY and CDR2 SAAADI come from the germline V gene. Trimming removed 2 bases at V and 0 bases at J, with 5 bases between. The CDR3 is 13 amino acids. The CDR3, as DNA: TGCGCCAGCAGTGAGGGGATCTCCTACGAGCAGTACGTC. This gives the protein CASSEGISYEQYV.

This rearrangement joins TRBV4-3 to TRBJ1-1; the D is unclear. V dropped 1 base and J dropped 1 base, with 10 bases sitting between them. CDR1 is LGHNA, CDR2 YSLEER, per germline. CDR3 length: 15 residues. The CDR3 DNA sequence: TGCGCCAGCAGCCAAGTCTGGTCGGGGAACACTGAAGCTTTCTTT. Protein: CASSQVWSGNTEAFF.

CDR3 residues: CASSQEGIHNEQFF. In DNA, the CDR3 is TGTGCCAGCAGCCAGGAGGGGATCCACAATGAGCAGTTCTTC. The chain uses TRBV11-3 and TRBJ2-1; maybe TRBD2 (6 bases). CDR1 is SGHNT and CDR2 is YENEEA in the germline V gene. The V end lost 5 bases, the J end lost 5 bases, and 13 bases lay between the germline ends. The CDR3 sequence is 14 residues long.

This chain links TRBV21-1 with TRBJ2-3; the table's D call, TRBD2, has no DNA check behind it. TRBV21-1 is a known pseudogene. The CDR3 runs 14 residues. The CDR3 DNA sequence: TGTGCCAGCAGCAAACTAGCGGGGGGGCTTACGCAGTATTTT. It encodes CASSKLAGGLTQYF.

V and J are TRBV7-3 and TRBJ1-1; D unresolved. The V gene's germline CDR1 is SGHTA and CDR2 FQGTGA. This CDR3 has 16 amino acids. V lost 0 bases and J 1 base, leaving 12 bases between the germline ends. In DNA form, the CDR3 reads TGTGCCAGCAGCTTAACGGCGGGCAGCAAGAACACTGAAGCTTTCTTT. The encoded protein is CASSLTAGSKNTEAFF.

The CDR3 coding sequence is TGTGCCAGCAGCACAGCGGGGGGAAGCACAGATACGCAGTATTTT. Protein sequence: CASSTAGGSTDTQYF. V usage is TRBV7-8 and J usage is TRBJ2-3; TRBD2 agrees at 9 bases. V trimming: 5 bases; J trimming: 0 bases; junction bases outside the gene matches: 3. The CDR3 contains 15 residues. Germline V gene lookup returns CDR1 SGHVS and CDR2 FQNEAQ. The whole variable domain, filled in from reference TRBV7-8 and TRBJ2-3, reads GAGVSQSPRYKVAKRGQDVALRCDPISGHVSLFWYQQALGQGPEFLTYFQNEAQLDKSGLPSDRFFAERPEGSVSTLKIQRTQQEDSAVYLCASSTAGGSTDTQYFGPGTRLTVL.

The chain is built from TRBV5-1 and TRBJ1-6; D perhaps matches TRBD1 (6 bases). CDR1 is SGHRS and CDR2 is YFSETQ in the germline V gene. V was shortened by 4 bases and J by 5 bases, with 13 bases between the two germline ends. The CDR3 spans 15 residues. The CDR3 loop is CASSPGGQDNSPLHF. CDR3 nucleotide sequence: TGCGCCAGCAGCCCGGGGGGGCAAGATAATTCACCCCTCCACTTT.

This sequence joins TRBV2 and TRBJ2-6; no firm D call. Germline CDR1 is SNHLY and CDR2 is FYNNEI. This CDR3 has 15 residues. V lost 8 bases and J lost 0, with 11 bases in between. CDR3 region: CASDDSYSGANVLTF. The DNA for the CDR3 is TGTGCCAGCGACGACTCCTACTCTGGGGCCAACGTCCTGACTTTC.

This rearrangement joins TRBV7-9 to TRBJ2-7; weak D call: TRBD2 (7 bases). The CDR3 covers 18 residues. V was cut by 1 base and J by 1 base, with 20 bases left in between. Per the germline V gene, CDR1 is SEHNR and CDR2 is FQNEAQ (reference sequence). CDR3 nucleotides: TGTGCCAGCAGCTTAGAAGCGGGACACCGTCCTTTTTCCTACGAGCAGTACGTC. Its protein is CASSLEAGHRPFSYEQYV.

The chain is built from TRBV19 and TRBJ2-6; 11 nucleotides match TRBD2. The CDR3 has 20 residues. With 1 base clipped from V and 0 bases from J, the junction kept 8 bases outside the gene matches. CDR1 and CDR2 (germline): LNHDA, SQIVND (reference sequence). The CDR3 sequence: CASSIGLSGLAVSGANVLTF. The CDR3 DNA follows: TGTGCCAGTAGTATAGGCCTATCGGGACTAGCGGTCTCTGGGGCCAACGTCCTGACTTTC.

The CDR3 DNA follows: TGTGCCAGCAGTTACCTAGCGGGGGGCAGAGAGGGGACGCAGTATTTT. Encoded protein: CASSYLAGGREGTQYF. The J gene is TRBJ2-3, the V gene TRBV6-5; 11 positions agree with TRBD2. The CDR3 sequence is 16 residues long. Germline values: CDR1 MNHEY, CDR2 SVGAGI. V shed 2 bases and J 9 bases; nucleotides not matched to a gene: 10.

The chain recombines TRBV5-5 with TRBJ2-2; D is perhaps TRBD1 or TRBD2 (5 bases each). CDR3 length: 16 amino acids. Trimming took off 0 bases at V and 4 bases at J, with 13 bases between the two ends. CDR1 and CDR2 from the germline V gene are SGHKS and YYEKEE (reference sequence). CDR3 in DNA: TGTGCCAGCAGCTTGGCCGGGACCCAGCGCACCGGGGAGCTGTTTTTT. Its translation is CASSLAGTQRTGELFF.

V and J are TRBV4-2 and TRBJ2-1; D gene ambiguous. The CDR3 is 18 amino acids. Trimming left V 5 bases short and J 0 bases short, with 20 bases between. Germline V gives CDR1 LGHNA, CDR2 YNFKEQ. The DNA of the CDR3 is TGTGCCAGCAGCAAAGGGAATTTGGCCCAAGGCTCCTACAATGAGCAGTTCTTC. Amino acids: CASSKGNLAQGSYNEQFF.

This clone was seen just once. The chain couples TRBV6-5 to TRBJ2-7; TRBD1 is a possible D gene (6 bases). The V end was cut by 6 bases, the J end by 4 bases, with 19 bases between. The germline V gene has CDR1 MNHEY and CDR2 SVGAGI. This CDR3 has 15 amino acids. CDR3 sequence reads: CASRPKIGQRYEQYF. The CDR3 DNA reads as TGTGCCAGCAGACCGAAGATAGGACAGAGATACGAGCAGTACTTC.